This entry lists 5 T cell receptor beta chains sequenced from one sample in a study of blood T cells in healthy people across ages. For the second PCR, which ran for about 6 to 11 cycles, a sample-barcoded 5' primer and a J-beta primer mix were used. Each CDR3 protein is one row after TCRdb ran MiXCR on the 5' RACE reads. The sample records fewer than 950,000 distinct CDR3 sequences, 53% being singletons. The specimen was blood. The receptors were gathered from a man older than 75 in good health.

A single count supports this clonotype. CDR3 nucleotide sequence: TGTGCCAGCAGCTCCTCAAGTAGCCGGGTTTACAATGAGCAGTTCTTC. Translation gives CASSSSSSRVYNEQFF. The V and J genes are TRBV7-2 and TRBJ2-1; unclear D gene. The CDR3 sequence is 16 residues long. V was trimmed by 4 bases and J by 4 bases, leaving 17 bases between them. The germline gives CDR1 SGHTA, CDR2 FQGNSA. The full variable domain, completed using reference TRBV7-2 and TRBJ2-1, is GAGVSQSPSNKVTEKGKDVELRCDPISGHTALYWYRQSLGQGLEFLIYFQGNSAPDKSGLPSDRFSAERTGGSVSTLTIQRTQQEDSAVYLCASSSSSSRVYNEQFFGPGTRLTVL.

A remark on this clonotype: This may arise from a read error, as a much more abundant clone is one base away. CDR3 DNA: TGTGCCGGCAGCTTAGAGGGGAGCGGAGAGACCCAGTACTTC. Its translation is CAGSLEGSGETQYF. The chain employs TRBV11-2 and TRBJ2-7; D might be TRBD1 or TRBD2, each matching 5 bases. The end of the DNA aligns better with TRBJ2-5, so the J call may be wrong. The V gene's germline CDR1 is SGHAT and CDR2 FQNNGV. The CDR3 loop spans 14 amino acids.

This clonotype showed up just once. This chain joins TRBV11-1 and TRBJ2-3; D is perhaps TRBD1 (6 bases). Germline CDR1 reads SGHAT; CDR2 reads FQDESV (reference sequence). V lost 4 bases and J lost 1, with 15 bases in between. This CDR3 has 16 amino acids. CDR3 nucleotide sequence: TGTGCCAGCAGCTACCCCCGGACAGAACGCACAGATACGCAGTATTTT. Protein: CASSYPRTERTDTQYF.

This clonotype has at least ten counts. CDR3 protein: CASSVSGGPYEQYF. The DNA of the CDR3 is TGTGCCAGCAGTGTTAGCGGGGGCCCCTACGAGCAGTACTTC. The V gene is TRBV9, the J gene TRBJ2-7, with TRBD2 matching over 9 bases. Germline loops: CDR1 SGDLS, CDR2 YYNGEE. This CDR3 is built from 14 residues. The trim removed 5 bases at V and 2 bases at J, leaving 5 bases unmatched.

The rearrangement uses TRBV9 and TRBJ2-3; the D gene is possibly TRBD1 (6 bases). V was trimmed by 4 bases and J by 0 bases, leaving 15 bases between them. The CDR3 runs 16 residues. Germline CDR1 reads SGDLS; CDR2 reads YYNGEE. The CDR3: CASSPRRTASTDTQYF. In DNA, the CDR3 is TGTGCCAGCAGCCCCAGAAGGACAGCTAGCACAGATACGCAGTATTTT.